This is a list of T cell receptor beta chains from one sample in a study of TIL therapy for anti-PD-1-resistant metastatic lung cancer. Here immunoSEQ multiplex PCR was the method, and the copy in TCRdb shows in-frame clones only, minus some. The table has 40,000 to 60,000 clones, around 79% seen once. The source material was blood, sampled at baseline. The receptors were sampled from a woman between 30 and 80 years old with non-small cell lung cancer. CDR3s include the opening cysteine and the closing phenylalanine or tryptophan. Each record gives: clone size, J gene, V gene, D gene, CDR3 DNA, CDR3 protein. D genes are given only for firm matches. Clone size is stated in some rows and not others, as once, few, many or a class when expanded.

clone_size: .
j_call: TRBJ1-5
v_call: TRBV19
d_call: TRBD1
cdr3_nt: TGTGCCAGTAGTATAGGAGGTCCCGGGACAGGGGGCTCTCAGCCCCAGCATTTT
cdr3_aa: CASSIGGPGTGGSQPQHF

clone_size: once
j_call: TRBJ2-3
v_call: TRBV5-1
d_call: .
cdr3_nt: TGCGCCAGCAGCTTGGCACAGTTCACAGATACGCAGTATTTT
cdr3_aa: CASSLAQFTDTQYF

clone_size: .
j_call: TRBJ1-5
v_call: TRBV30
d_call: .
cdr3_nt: TGTGCCTGGAGTGTAACGGGTTTTCAGCCCCAGCATTTT
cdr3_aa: CAWSVTGFQPQHF

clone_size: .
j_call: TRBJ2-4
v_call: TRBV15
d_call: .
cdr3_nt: TGTGCCACCAGCAGAGAATTCGACAGGTCCAAAAACATTCAGTACTTC
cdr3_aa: CATSREFDRSKNIQYF

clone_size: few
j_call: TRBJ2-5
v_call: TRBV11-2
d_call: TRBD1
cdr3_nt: TGTGCCAGCAGCCTACAACAGACAGGGTTGGGAGAGACCCAGTACTTC
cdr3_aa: CASSLQQTGLGETQYF

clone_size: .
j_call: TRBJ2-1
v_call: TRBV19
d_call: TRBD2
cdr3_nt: TGTGCCAGTAGTAAAGGCGGGAGTTCCTACAATGAGCAGTTCTTC
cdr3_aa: CASSKGGSSYNEQFF

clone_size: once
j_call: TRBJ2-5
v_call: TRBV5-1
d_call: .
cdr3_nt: TGCGCCAGCAGCTCTGTTACAGGGACCTCCTTTGTGGGCCAGTACTTC
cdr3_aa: CASSSVTGTSFVGQYF

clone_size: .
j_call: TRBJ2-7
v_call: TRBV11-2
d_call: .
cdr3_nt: TGTGCCAGCAGCTTAGGGTATATGAACGAGCAGTACTTC
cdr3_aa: CASSLGYMNEQYF

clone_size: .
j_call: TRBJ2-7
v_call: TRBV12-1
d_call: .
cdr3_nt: TGTGCCAGCAGCCTCTACGAGCAGTACTTC
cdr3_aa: CASSLYEQYF

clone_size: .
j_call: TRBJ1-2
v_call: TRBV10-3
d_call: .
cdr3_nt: TGTGCCAGCAGTTACTCCTTTGACAGAGGGGCTGATGGCTACACCTTC
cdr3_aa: CASSYSFDRGADGYTF

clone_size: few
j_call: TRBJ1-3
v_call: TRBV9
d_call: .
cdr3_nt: TGTGCCAGCAGCGGCCCAGTTCCTTACTCTGGAAACACCATATATTTT
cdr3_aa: CASSGPVPYSGNTIYF

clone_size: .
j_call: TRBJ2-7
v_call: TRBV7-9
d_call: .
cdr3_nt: TGTGCCAGCAAGGGGGAGGGCGGAGCCTACGAGCAGTACTTC
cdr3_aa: CASKGEGGAYEQYF

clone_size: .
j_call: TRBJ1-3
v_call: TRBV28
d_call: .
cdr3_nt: TGTGCCAGCAGTCCGTGGGGACGGAGCTCTGGAAACACCATATATTTT
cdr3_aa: CASSPWGRSSGNTIYF

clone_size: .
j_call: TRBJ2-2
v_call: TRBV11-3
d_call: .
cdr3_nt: TGTGCCAGCAGCGCAAAAGGTGACGGAAACACCGGGGAGCTGTTTTTT
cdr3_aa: CASSAKGDGNTGELFF